The 15 T cell receptor beta chains listed next were all sequenced from one sample in a study of prognosis after radiotherapy for stage I lung cancer. The authors amplified TCR beta CDR3 from genomic DNA using two-round multiplex PCR. The use of primers specific to each TRBV and TRBJ gene characterized first-round PCR. From the multiplex PCR reads, TCRdb called clonotypes with MiXCR, one entry per CDR3 protein. The sample includes about 36,000 distinct CDR3 sequences, around a third of them seen just once. The material was PBMCs, obtained before or after stereotactic body radiation therapy (not recorded which). The receptors were gathered from a donor aged 50 or older with non-small cell lung cancer.

This clonotype has a count of ten or more. The rearrangement links TRBV28 to TRBJ1-3; D remains ambiguous. Trimming removed 8 bases at V and 0 bases at J, with 11 bases between. CDR1 is MDHEN and CDR2 is SYDVKM in the germline V gene. The CDR3 runs to 14 residues. CDR3 nucleotides: TGTGCCAGCGGAGGGCAATACTCTGGAAACACCATATATTTT. It specifies CASGGQYSGNTIYF.

At least ten counts were recorded for this clonotype. V gene TRBV18 combines with J gene TRBJ2-7; 9 nucleotides align to TRBD1. The CDR3 has 17 residues. The germline CDR1 and CDR2 sequences are KGHSH and LQKENI. With V trimmed by 5 bases and J by 1 base, 12 bases remained unmatched. The CDR3 reads CASSSYPSGTGSYEQYF. For the CDR3, the DNA is TGTGCCAGCTCATCATACCCCTCCGGGACAGGGTCCTACGAGCAGTACTTC.

This clonotype was counted ten times or more. The chain carries TRBV20-1 and TRBJ2-1; 11 nucleotides align to TRBD2. V shed 5 bases, J shed 6 bases, and the junction held 9 bases outside the gene matches. Germline CDR1 and CDR2: DFQATT and SNEGSKA (reference sequence). The CDR3 spans 15 residues. The CDR3 bases are TGCAGTGCTGATTTGCGACTAGCGGGGAGCAATGAGCAGTTCTTC. This encodes CSADLRLAGSNEQFF.

The J gene is TRBJ2-7, the V gene TRBV6-1, with a weak D call TRBD2 (6 bases). CDR3 size: 14 residues. Looked up from germline, CDR1 is MNHNS and CDR2 is SASEGT. The V and J ends lost 3 bases and 0 bases respectively, with 9 bases between them. CDR3 in DNA: TGTGCCAGCAGTGAGGAGGGGAACTCCTACGAGCAGTACTTC. Its translation is CASSEEGNSYEQYF.

About this clonotype: A single base is all that separates this from a far larger clone, so a read error is likely. The rearrangement joins TRBV6-4 to TRBJ2-2, with D uncertain. The V gene's germline CDR1 is MRHNA and CDR2 SNTAGT. This CDR3 region has 12 residues. The CDR3 DNA is TGTGCCAGCGGGGAAAACACCTGGGAGCTGTTTTTT. It yields the protein CASGENTWELFF.

The chain links TRBV5-1 to TRBJ1-6; maybe TRBD1 (6 bases). V lost 1 base to trimming and J lost 8 bases, with 16 bases between them. This CDR3 comprises 16 residues. CDR1 and CDR2 (germline): SGHRS, YFSETQ. CDR3 bases: TGCGCCAGCAGCTTGTCCCCCAGGGGTGCGCATTCACCCCTCCACTTT. It translates to CASSLSPRGAHSPLHF.

This clonotype came up many times. The rearrangement uses TRBV6-5 and TRBJ2-2; D is unclear. Germline loops: CDR1 MNHEY, CDR2 SVGAGI. V dropped 3 bases and J dropped 5 bases, with 7 bases sitting between them. This CDR3 spans 13 amino acids. The CDR3 DNA reads as TGTGCCAGCAGTTATTCACAGACCGGGGAGCTGTTTTTT. Protein: CASSYSQTGELFF.

Regarding this clonotype: A much larger clone sits a single nucleotide away, making a read error possible. The V and J genes are TRBV3-1 and TRBJ2-7; the D call may be TRBD1 or TRBD2 (5 bases each). CDR1 and CDR2 from the germline V gene are LGHDT and YNNKEL (reference sequence). Deletions cut 6 bases from V and 7 bases from J, with 16 bases between. This CDR3 has 13 residues. The CDR3 DNA sequence: TGTGCCAGCAGTGGGGACGGGTGGCGAGAGCAGTACTTC. Translating it yields CASSGDGWREQYF.

In this sample, this clonotype turned up many times. The genes are TRBV6-5 and TRBJ2-4; 9 positions agree with TRBD1. J was trimmed by 5 bases and V by 2 bases; bases with no gene match: 4. The CDR3 runs 15 residues. The germline V gene encodes CDR1 MNHEY and CDR2 SVGAGI. CDR3 nucleotides: TGTGCCAGCAGTTACCGGGACAGGGCCGAAAACATTCAGTACTTC. Residues: CASSYRDRAENIQYF.

This sequence joins TRBV6-2 or TRBV6-3 and TRBJ2-2, with D possibly TRBD2 on 6 matching bases. V was cut by 0 bases and J by 8 bases, with 13 bases left in between. Looked up from germline, CDR1 is MNHEY and CDR2 is SVGEGT. The CDR3 totals 15 residues. Here the CDR3 DNA reads TGTGCCAGCAGTTACTCGTATACGGGAGCTGGGGAGCTGTTTTTT. It encodes CASSYSYTGAGELFF.

The sample holds one count of this clonotype. Given a far larger clone just one base away, this is likely a sequencing read error. The J gene is TRBJ1-1, the V gene TRBV6-9; no clear D. This CDR3 comprises 18 residues. Germline CDR1 and CDR2: MNHGY and SVAAGI. The V end was cut by 3 bases, the J end by 0 bases, with 20 bases between. The CDR3 spells CASSYSKNAVQMNTEAFF. CDR3 nucleotide sequence: TGTGCCAGCAGTTACTCGAAGAACGCAGTCCAAATGAACACTGAAGCTTTCTTT.

As regards this clonotype: Given a far larger clone just one base away, this is likely a sequencing read error. V gene TRBV6-9 combines with J gene TRBJ2-5, with 8 bases fitting TRBD2. Germline V gene data show CDR1 as MNHGY and CDR2 as SVAAGI. The CDR3 covers 16 residues. V lost 3 bases, J lost 10 bases, and 16 bases stayed unmatched. This CDR3 is CASSYYAGRGARDQYF. As DNA, the CDR3 is TGTGCCAGCAGTTACTACGCCGGGCGGGGGGCCCGTGACCAGTACTTC.

This clonotype was observed at least ten times. CDR3 amino acids: CASSETGGTTNEKLFF. CDR3 in DNA: TGTGCCAGCAGCGAGACAGGGGGAACAACTAATGAAAAACTGTTTTTT. The V gene is TRBV9, the J gene TRBJ1-4; 9 nucleotides match TRBD1. J lost 0 bases, V lost 3 bases, and 3 bases had no gene match. The CDR3 loop spans 16 amino acids. Per the germline V gene, CDR1 is SGDLS and CDR2 is YYNGEE. Full variable domain (outside the CDR3, taken from reference TRBV9 and TRBJ1-4): DSGVTQTPKHLITATGQRVTLRCSPRSGDLSVYWYQQSLDQGLQFLIQYYNGEERAKGNILERFSAQQFPDLHSELNLSSLELGDSALYFCASSETGGTTNEKLFFGSGTQLSVL.

This clonotype showed up many times. V is TRBV5-1 and J is TRBJ2-1, with D hard to call. The germline CDR1 and CDR2 sequences are SGHRS and YFSETQ. This CDR3 has 15 amino acids. Trimming removed 2 bases at V and 10 bases at J, with 19 bases between. The CDR3 DNA sequence: TGCGCCAGCAGCTTAGTCTCCCCCCCCACGAGCGAGCAGTTCTTC. Encoded protein: CASSLVSPPTSEQFF.

At least ten counts were recorded for this clonotype. The chain combines TRBV12-3 or TRBV12-4 with TRBJ1-1, with D unresolved. The CDR3 is 13 residues long. Trimming stripped 6 bases from V and 4 bases from J, with 12 bases between. Here the CDR3 reads CASSSFRGTEAFF. The CDR3 DNA sequence: TGTGCCAGCAGCTCCTTCCGTGGCACTGAAGCTTTCTTT.